The present TCR beta chain was sequenced within a study of blood T cells in healthy people across ages. Study results and limitations: Per million T cells, the diversity of TCR beta decreased roughly linearly as age advanced.

A note on this clonotype: Its antigen is not known.

This CDR3 contains 15 residues. Germline CDR1 KGHSH, CDR2 LQKENI. It was with a sample-barcoded 5' primer and a J-beta primer mix that a second PCR of about 6 to 12 cycles was run. TCRdb called the 5' RACE reads again in MiXCR, with one record for every CDR3 protein. In the table there are approximately 730,000 distinct CDR3 sequences, about 40% of which are singletons. The sequencing input was blood. V gene TRBV18 combines with J gene TRBJ2-4; 7 nucleotides line up with TRBD1. The DNA end is a closer match to TRBJ2-7, so the J assignment may be wrong. The source of this sequence is a woman aged 60-75 years in good health. The CDR3 DNA reads TGTGCCAGCTCACCATTGGTACAGGGGATCTACGAGCAGTACTTC. The encoded protein is CASSPLVQGIYEQYF.